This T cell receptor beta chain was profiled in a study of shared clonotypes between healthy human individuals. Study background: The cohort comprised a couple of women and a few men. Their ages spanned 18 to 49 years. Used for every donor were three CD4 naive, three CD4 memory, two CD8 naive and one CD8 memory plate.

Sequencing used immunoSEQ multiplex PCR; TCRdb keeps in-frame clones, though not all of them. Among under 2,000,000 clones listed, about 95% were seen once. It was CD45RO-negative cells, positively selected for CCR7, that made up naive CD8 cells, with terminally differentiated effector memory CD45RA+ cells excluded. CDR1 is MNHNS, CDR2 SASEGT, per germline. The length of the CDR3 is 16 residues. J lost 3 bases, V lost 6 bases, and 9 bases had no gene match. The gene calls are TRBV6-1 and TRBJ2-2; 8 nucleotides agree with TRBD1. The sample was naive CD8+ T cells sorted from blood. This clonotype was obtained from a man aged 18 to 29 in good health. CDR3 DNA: TGTGCCAGCAGGGAAATACCGACAGGGGACACCGGGGAGCTGTTTTTT. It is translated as CASREIPTGDTGELFF.